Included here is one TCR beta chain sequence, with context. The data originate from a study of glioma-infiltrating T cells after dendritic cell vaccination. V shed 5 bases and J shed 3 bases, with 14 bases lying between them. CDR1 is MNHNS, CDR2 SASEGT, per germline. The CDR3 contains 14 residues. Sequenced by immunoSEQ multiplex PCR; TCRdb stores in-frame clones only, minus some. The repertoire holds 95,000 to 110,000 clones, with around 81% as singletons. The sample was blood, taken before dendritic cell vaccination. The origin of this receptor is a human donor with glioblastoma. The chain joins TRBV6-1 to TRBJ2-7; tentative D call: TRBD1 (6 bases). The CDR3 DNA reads TGTGCCAGCAGTAGAAACAGGGCCCACTACGAGCAGTACTTC. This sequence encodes CASSRNRAHYEQYF.